This is a list of T cell receptor beta chains from one sample in a study of T cells in Graves' hyperthyroidism and ophthalmopathy. TCRdb redid the calling of the multiplex PCR reads with MiXCR, one entry per CDR3 protein. This table has over 550,000 distinct CDR3 sequences, 16% appearing once. The sequencing input was blood. The receptors derive from a young woman with Graves' hyperthyroidism. CDR3s include the opening cysteine and the closing phenylalanine or tryptophan.

j_gene,v_gene,CDR3aa
TRBJ2-7,TRBV12-3/TRBV12-4,CASRPRQSGGSYEQYF
TRBJ2-1,TRBV3-1,CASSQDRASGPGNEQFF
TRBJ2-1,TRBV7-2,CASRRTSGGLYNEQFF
TRBJ2-3,TRBV20-1,CSASSGTSGGRPGTDTQYF
TRBJ1-5,TRBV2,CASSEALGNQPQHF
TRBJ2-1,TRBV10-1,CASSARASGSSYNEQFF
TRBJ1-2,TRBV4-3,CASSHIPRNYGYTF
TRBJ2-7,TRBV2,CASSEAPSRAEQYF
TRBJ2-2,TRBV20-1,CSARLFGGTGELFF
TRBJ1-3,TRBV3-1,CASSQDDSGNTIYF
TRBJ1-2,TRBV2,CASSKDSYGYTF
TRBJ2-5,TRBV29-1,CSAEGGGARRETQYF
TRBJ2-7,TRBV25-1,CASSDWGKQGPSYEQYF
TRBJ2-1,TRBV14,CASSQGRTYYNEQFF
TRBJ2-7,TRBV6-1,CASTRGYERYF
TRBJ1-4,TRBV11-2,CASSDWGTEKLFF
TRBJ1-1,TRBV6-5,CASSWGLLTTEAFF
TRBJ1-5,TRBV9,CASSVESAGPQHF
TRBJ2-7,TRBV12-3/TRBV12-4,CASSFAGVGYEQYF
TRBJ2-5,TRBV6-2/TRBV6-3,CASTILSSQETQYF
TRBJ2-5,TRBV28,CASSQRRGTIQETQYF
TRBJ1-1,TRBV6-5,CASSYSRERRNTEAFF
TRBJ2-7,TRBV20-1,CSARAELTSGGYEQYF
TRBJ1-5,TRBV18,CASSPDGQMTQPQHF
TRBJ1-6,TRBV6-2/TRBV6-3,CASSYSGGGTTYNSPLHF
TRBJ2-1,TRBV19,CASSIAGASYNEQFF
TRBJ1-5,TRBV28,CASSSWTGTSGQPQHF
TRBJ2-7,TRBV11-2,CASSSVIRGLSPEQYF
TRBJ2-1,TRBV7-8,CASSTRVGSYNEQFF
TRBJ2-5,TRBV30,CAWSAFLRQGFQETQYF
TRBJ1-2,TRBV6-6,CASSYSSSLYGYTF
TRBJ1-5,TRBV6-1,CASSEVETGPQHF
TRBJ1-6,TRBV6-2/TRBV6-3,CASSYQGRGTAASPLHF
TRBJ2-2,TRBV29-1,CSVEEKTNTGELFF
TRBJ1-1,TRBV3-1,CASSHGRGKAFF
TRBJ2-1,TRBV2,CASSRTGDVEQFF
TRBJ1-1,TRBV27,CASSSDRGGVNTEAFF
TRBJ2-5,TRBV10-2,CASSEASGQETQYF